This T cell receptor (beta chain) was sequenced in a study of cytomegalovirus exposure and HLA in healthy donors. Study observations and caveats: The study labeled fewer than 200 TCR beta chains cytomegalovirus-associated. Cytomegalovirus status was reportedly diagnosed by the classifier with high specificity and sensitivity. The tendency of first-cohort TCR clusters to co-occur in the 95 to 150 validation repertoires was the finding of a later analysis.

V was pared by 1 base and J by 6 bases, with 7 bases between. There are 14 residues in the CDR3. The germline V gene has CDR1 LGHNA and CDR2 YSLEER. This clone turned up a few times. Its specificity is not known. TCRdb keeps only in-frame clones here, not all; method: immunoSEQ multiplex PCR. The data hold 200,000 to 300,000 clones, with approximately 87% observed a single time. The chain uses TRBV4-3 and TRBJ1-6; unclear D gene. This TCR came from a man in his late teens or twenties in good health and CMV-seronegative. The sequenced sample was PBMCs. The CDR3 DNA reads TGCGCCAGCAGCCAAGTATTATCTAATTCACCCCTCCACTTT. It is translated as CASSQVLSNSPLHF.